The next 11 T cell receptor beta chains were all read from a single sample in a study of cytomegalovirus exposure and HLA in healthy donors (dated by TCRdb to about 2017). The library was prepared using the immunoSEQ multiplex PCR assay. For the multiplex PCR, a mixture combining 60 forward primers for TCR Vbeta segments and 13 reverse primers for TCR Jbeta segments was used. TCRdb obtained this table from immuneACCESS and retained in-frame rearrangements with V and J assigned. These tables miss some clones; where compared with another copy, unresolved V genes account for less than half of the shortfall, and the remainder is unexplained. The sample data list 110,000 to 150,000 clones, and 75% to 90% of these were observed just once. The top ten clones comprise 1.2% of the sample. Sequencing was carried out using PBMCs. The receptors originated from a female donor in good health and CMV-seronegative.

Concerning this clone: Other DNA sequences within the sample encode an identical CDR3. The chain has TRBV30 and TRBJ1-5; D remains ambiguous. This CDR3 comprises 13 residues. The germline V gene has CDR1 GTSNPN and CDR2 SVGIG (reference sequence). V was pared by 1 base and J by 6 bases, with 10 bases between. For the CDR3, the DNA is TGTGCCTGGAGTGCCGTAGGCGGTCAGCCCCAGCATTTT. It codes for CAWSAVGGQPQHF.

J is TRBJ1-5 and V is TRBV28, with a possible D match to TRBD1 (5 bases). Germline CDR1 is MDHEN and CDR2 is SYDVKM. CDR3 length equals 15 residues. V lost 3 bases to trimming and J lost 5 bases, with 14 bases between them. As DNA, the CDR3 is TGTGCCAGCAGTTTCTATGGGACGGGAGATCAGCCCCAGCATTTT. It encodes CASSFYGTGDQPQHF.

J is TRBJ2-7 and V is TRBV27; 9 positions agree with TRBD1. There are 15 residues in the CDR3. Losses at the gene ends were 1 base for V and 3 bases for J; bases not matched to a gene: 4. CDR1 and CDR2 from the germline V gene are MNHEY and SMNVEV (reference sequence). In DNA, the CDR3 is TGTGCCAGCAGTTTATTTGGGACAGGGTACTACGAGCAGTACTTC. As protein: CASSLFGTGYYEQYF.

This chain joins TRBV20-1 and TRBJ1-4; D ambiguous. CDR1 and CDR2 from the germline V gene are DFQATT and SNEGSKA (reference sequence). The V and J ends lost 7 bases and 8 bases respectively, with 11 bases between them. CDR3 length: 11 residues. The CDR3 is CSVLPGEKLFF. In DNA, the CDR3 is TGCAGTGTCCTGCCGGGGGAAAAACTGTTTTTT.

The gene calls are TRBV14 and TRBJ2-3; TRBD2 matches 7 bases. V was clipped by 5 bases and J by 0 bases; unmatched bases: 17. Germline V gene lookup returns CDR1 SGHDN and CDR2 FVKESK. The CDR3 runs to 19 residues. For the CDR3, the DNA is TGTGCCAGCAGCTCCCCGACTAGCTCAGACCGATCTAGCACAGATACGCAGTATTTT. Translated, it gives CASSSPTSSDRSSTDTQYF.

The chain joins TRBV19 to TRBJ1-5; D perhaps matches TRBD1 (6 bases). This CDR3 is built from 14 residues. V shed 6 bases and J shed 3 bases, with 12 bases lying between them. The V gene's germline CDR1 is LNHDA and CDR2 SQIVND (reference sequence). CDR3 nucleotide sequence: TGTGCCAGTAGGACGACAGGCATCAATCAGCCCCAGCATTTT. As protein: CASRTTGINQPQHF.

The chain is built from TRBV7-8 and TRBJ2-5; TRBD2 aligns across 10 bases. The CDR3 has 18 residues. J lost 5 bases, V lost 5 bases, and 17 bases had no gene match. Germline CDR1 is SGHVS and CDR2 is FQNEAQ. CDR3 nucleotides: TGTGCCAGCAGCCAACCGCCAAGGGAGCGGGAGGGCAGGGAGACCCAGTACTTC. It translates to CASSQPPREREGRETQYF. The full variable domain, completed using reference TRBV7-8 and TRBJ2-5, is GAGVSQSPRYKVAKRGQDVALRCDPISGHVSLFWYQQALGQGPEFLTYFQNEAQLDKSGLPSDRFFAERPEGSVSTLKIQRTQQEDSAVYLCASSQPPREREGRETQYFGPGTRLLVL.

In its sample, this clone was seen once. An end of the junction does not agree with germline; a read error may underlie this. Distinct nucleotide sequences in the sample also encode this CDR3. The CDR3 DNA reads TGTGCCAGCAGCTTAGTGGGGAGAGGTCAGCCCCAGCACTTT. Protein sequence: CASSLVGRGQPQHF. V usage is TRBV11-2 and J usage is TRBJ1-5; unclear D gene. In germline, CDR1 is SGHAT, CDR2 FQNNGV. The CDR3 length is 14 residues.

J is TRBJ2-3 and V is TRBV7-2; D might be TRBD1 or TRBD2, each matching 5 bases. Per the germline V gene, CDR1 is SGHTA and CDR2 is FQGNSA. This CDR3 region has 12 residues. Between the trimmed V and J ends, which lost 5 bases and 11 bases, there was a span of 14 bases. This chain's CDR3 is CASSLEGIGQYF. CDR3 nucleotide sequence: TGTGCCAGCAGCCTAGAGGGGATAGGGCAGTATTTT.

This clone came up once. The chain uses TRBV28 and TRBJ2-7; D may be TRBD1 (6 bases). Trimming left V 6 bases short and J 1 base short, with 16 bases between. CDR1 MDHEN and CDR2 SYDVKM come from the germline V gene. The CDR3 is 15 residues long. CDR3 nucleotides: TGTGCCAGCAGAGGATCCCGGACAGTTTCCTACGAGCAGTACTTC. Translating it yields CASRGSRTVSYEQYF.

The J gene is TRBJ2-5, the V gene TRBV13, with D maybe TRBD2 (5 bases). CDR3 length: 13 residues. Trimming shortened V by 5 bases and J by 5 bases, and 12 bases separated the two germline ends. Per the germline V gene, CDR1 is PRHDT and CDR2 is FYEKMQ (reference sequence). CDR3 in amino acids: CASSPRRLETQYF. CDR3 coding DNA: TGTGCCAGCAGCCCCAGGAGGTTGGAGACCCAGTACTTC.